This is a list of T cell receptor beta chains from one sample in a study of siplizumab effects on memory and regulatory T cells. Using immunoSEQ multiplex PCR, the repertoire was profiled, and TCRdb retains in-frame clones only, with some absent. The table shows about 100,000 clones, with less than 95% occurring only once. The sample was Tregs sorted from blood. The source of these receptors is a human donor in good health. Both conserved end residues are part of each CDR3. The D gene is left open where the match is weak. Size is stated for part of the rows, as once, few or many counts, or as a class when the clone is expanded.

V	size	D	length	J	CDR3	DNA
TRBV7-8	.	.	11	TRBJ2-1	CASSRGNEQFF	TGTGCCAGCAGCCGGGGGAATGAGCAGTTCTTC
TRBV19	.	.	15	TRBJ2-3	CASSMTGRVGDTQYF	TGTGCCAGTAGTATGACGGGGCGGGTCGGGGATACGCAGTATTTT
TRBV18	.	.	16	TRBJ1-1	CASSPGKHPEDTEAFF	TGTGCCAGCTCACCGGGTAAGCATCCTGAGGACACTGAAGCTTTCTTT
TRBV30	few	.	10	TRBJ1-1	CAWSVGEAFF	TGTGCCTGGAGTGTAGGTGAAGCTTTCTTT
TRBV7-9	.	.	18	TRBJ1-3	CASSSTGHRTGSGNTIYF	TGTGCCAGCAGCTCGACGGGACACCGGACCGGCTCTGGAAACACCATATATTTT
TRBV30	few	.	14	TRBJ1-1	CAWNVYRPGGEAFF	TGTGCCTGGAACGTTTACAGACCGGGAGGTGAAGCTTTCTTT
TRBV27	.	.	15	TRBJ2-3	CASSLPGRVTDTQYF	TGTGCCAGCAGTTTACCGGGAAGGGTCACAGATACGCAGTATTTT
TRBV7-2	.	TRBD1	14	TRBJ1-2	CASSFGDRAYGYTF	TGTGCCAGCAGCTTTGGGGACAGGGCTTATGGCTACACCTTC
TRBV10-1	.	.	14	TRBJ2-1	CASSEGGARNEQFF	TGCGCCAGCAGTGAGGGGGGCGCGAGAAATGAGCAGTTCTTC
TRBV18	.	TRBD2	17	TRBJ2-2	CASSPVFGIAGTGELFF	TGTGCCAGCTCACCAGTCTTCGGAATAGCGGGGACCGGGGAGCTGTTTTTT
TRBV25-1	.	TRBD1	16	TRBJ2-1	CASSESGTGVKDEQFF	TGTGCCAGCAGTGAATCTGGGACAGGGGTAAAGGATGAGCAGTTCTTC
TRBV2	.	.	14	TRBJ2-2	CASLLVGRAGELFF	TGTGCCAGCCTACTGGTCGGGCGCGCCGGGGAGCTGTTTTTT
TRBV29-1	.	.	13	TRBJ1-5	CSVGDGSNQPQHF	TGCAGCGTTGGAGACGGGAGCAATCAGCCCCAGCATTTT
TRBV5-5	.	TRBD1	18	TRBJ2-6	CASSASPGTGTGANVLTF	TGTGCCAGCAGCGCCAGTCCCGGGACAGGGACTGGGGCCAACGTCCTGACTTTC
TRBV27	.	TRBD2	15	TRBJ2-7	CASSRSGGPSYEQYF	TGTGCCAGCAGTCGGTCGGGAGGGCCGTCCTACGAGCAGTACTTC
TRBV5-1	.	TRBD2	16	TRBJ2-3	CASSLGLAGDRDTQYF	TGCGCCAGCAGCTTGGGACTAGCGGGAGACAGAGATACGCAGTATTTT
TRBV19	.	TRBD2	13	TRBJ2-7	CASSLAGPYEQYF	TGTGCCAGTAGCCTAGCGGGACCCTACGAGCAGTACTTC
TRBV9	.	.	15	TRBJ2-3	CASSVVGVRTDTQYF	TGTGCCAGCAGCGTAGTGGGAGTTCGAACAGATACGCAGTATTTT
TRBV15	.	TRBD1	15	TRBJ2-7	CATSSPGTGNYEQYF	TGTGCCACCAGCAGCCCCGGGACAGGGAACTACGAGCAGTACTTC
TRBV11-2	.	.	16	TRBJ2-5	CASSFLPSVPLETQYF	TGTGCCAGCAGCTTTCTACCCAGTGTTCCATTAGAGACCCAGTACTTC
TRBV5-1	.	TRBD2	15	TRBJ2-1	CASSFAGAPYNEQFF	TGCGCCAGCAGCTTCGCGGGAGCCCCCTACAATGAGCAGTTCTTC
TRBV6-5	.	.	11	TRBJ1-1	CASSYYTEAFF	TGTGCCAGCAGTTATTACACTGAAGCTTTCTTT
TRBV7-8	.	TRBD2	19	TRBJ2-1	CASSLRLLAGWGSYNEQFF	TGTGCCAGCAGCTTACGGCTTCTAGCGGGCTGGGGATCCTACAATGAGCAGTTCTTC
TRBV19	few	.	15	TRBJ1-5	CASSRLDRGHQPQHF	TGTGCCAGTAGTCGACTGGACAGAGGACATCAGCCCCAGCATTTT
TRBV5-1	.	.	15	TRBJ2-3	CASSPNPGVRDTQYF	TGCGCCAGCAGCCCGAACCCGGGAGTAAGGGATACGCAGTATTTT
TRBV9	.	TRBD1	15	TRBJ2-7	CASSVSPGQPYEQYF	TGTGCCAGCAGCGTTTCCCCGGGACAGCCCTACGAGCAGTACTTC
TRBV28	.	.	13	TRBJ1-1	CATSPRLNTEAFF	TGTGCCACCAGTCCCCGATTGAACACTGAAGCTTTCTTT
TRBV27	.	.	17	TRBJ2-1	CASSLKVQMRTYNEQFF	TGTGCCAGCAGTTTAAAGGTACAGATGAGGACCTACAATGAGCAGTTCTTC
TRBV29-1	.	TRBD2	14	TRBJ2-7	CSVSSGKVDYEQYF	TGCAGCGTTTCAAGCGGGAAGGTTGACTACGAGCAGTACTTC
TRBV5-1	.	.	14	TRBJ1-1	CASSFSAGNTEAFF	TGCGCCAGCAGCTTTTCGGCGGGGAACACTGAAGCTTTCTTT
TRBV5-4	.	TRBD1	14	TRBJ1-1	CAGGTAGVSTEAFF	TGTGCCGGAGGGACAGCGGGCGTGTCCACTGAAGCTTTCTTT
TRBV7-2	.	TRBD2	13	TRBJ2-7	CASREGSGIEQYF	TGTGCCAGCCGTGAGGGAAGCGGGATCGAGCAGTACTTC
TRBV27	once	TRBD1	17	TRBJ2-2	CASSPGQVTLNTGELFF	TGTGCCAGCAGTCCCGGACAGGTGACCCTGAACACCGGGGAGCTGTTTTTT
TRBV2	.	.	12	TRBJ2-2	CASQLGTGELFF	TGTGCCAGTCAGCTCGGCACCGGGGAGCTGTTTTTT
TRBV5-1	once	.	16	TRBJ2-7	CASSLITGQGSREQYF	TGCGCCAGCAGCTTAATAACAGGTCAAGGGTCTCGGGAGCAGTACTTC
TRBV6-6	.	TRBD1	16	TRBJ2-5	CASSRATGRGEETQYF	TGTGCCAGCAGTCGAGCGACAGGGAGAGGGGAAGAGACCCAGTACTTC
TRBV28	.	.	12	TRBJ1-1	CASSLLRAEAFF	TGTGCCAGCAGTCTTTTAAGAGCTGAAGCTTTCTTT
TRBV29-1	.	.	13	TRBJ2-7	CSVVADSSYEQYF	TGCAGCGTTGTCGCTGACAGCTCCTACGAGCAGTACTTC
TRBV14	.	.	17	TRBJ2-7	CASSPILGEGSPYEQYF	TGTGCCAGCAGCCCCATCCTGGGCGAGGGCAGCCCCTACGAGCAGTACTTC
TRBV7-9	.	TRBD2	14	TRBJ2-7	CASSFGSGSYEQYF	TGTGCCAGCAGCTTTGGTAGCGGGAGTTACGAGCAGTACTTC
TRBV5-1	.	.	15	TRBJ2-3	CASSSYRDIPDTQYF	TGCGCCAGCAGCTCCTACCGGGACATACCAGATACGCAGTATTTT
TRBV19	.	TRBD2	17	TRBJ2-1	CASLRGVGLAGVGEQFF	TGTGCCAGCCTTAGGGGTGTGGGACTAGCGGGAGTAGGTGAGCAGTTCTTC
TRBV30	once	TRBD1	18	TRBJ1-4	CAWSPPYRGWATNEKLFF	TGTGCCTGGAGTCCCCCTTACAGGGGATGGGCAACTAATGAAAAACTGTTTTTT
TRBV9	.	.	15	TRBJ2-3	CASSVDGPSMHTQYF	TGTGCCAGCAGCGTAGACGGACCGAGCATGCATACGCAGTATTTT
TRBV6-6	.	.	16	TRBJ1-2	CASRARLGEITWGYTF	TGTGCCAGCAGAGCCCGACTTGGAGAGATTACCTGGGGCTACACCTTC
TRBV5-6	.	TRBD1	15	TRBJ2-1	CASSLGTVRAGEQFF	TGTGCCAGCAGTTTAGGGACAGTAAGAGCAGGGGAGCAGTTCTTC
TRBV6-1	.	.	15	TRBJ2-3	CASSVAKTFTDTQYF	TGTGCCAGCAGTGTCGCGAAAACCTTCACAGATACGCAGTATTTT
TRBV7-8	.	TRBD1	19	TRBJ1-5	CASSLGETGPRGGNQPQHF	TGTGCCAGCAGCTTAGGGGAGACAGGGCCAAGGGGGGGCAATCAGCCCCAGCATTTT
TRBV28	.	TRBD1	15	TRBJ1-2	CASSERQGFLGGYTF	TGTGCCAGCAGTGAGAGACAGGGATTTTTAGGAGGCTACACCTTC
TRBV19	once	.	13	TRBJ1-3	CASTASSGNTIYF	TGTGCCAGCACCGCGAGCTCTGGAAACACCATATATTTT
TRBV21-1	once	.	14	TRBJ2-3	CASSKVWVTDTQYF	TGTGCCAGCAGCAAAGTTTGGGTCACAGATACGCAGTATTTT
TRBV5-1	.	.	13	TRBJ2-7	CASSFIPLYEQYF	TGCGCCAGCAGCTTTATTCCTCTCTACGAGCAGTACTTC
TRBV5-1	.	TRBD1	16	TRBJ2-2	CASSFSGTVRTGELFF	TGCGCCAGCAGCTTTTCCGGGACAGTAAGAACCGGGGAGCTGTTTTTT
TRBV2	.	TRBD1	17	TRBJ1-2	CASSDSRSGTGSYGYTF	TGTGCCAGCAGTGATTCAAGATCAGGGACAGGGAGCTATGGCTACACCTTC